This paragraph reports one T cell receptor beta chain. This record comes from a study of CD8+CD57+ T cells in acquired aplastic anemia. The authors sequenced patients whose flow cytometry had shown CD8+CD57+ cell expansion. V lost 10 bases and J 0 bases, leaving 10 bases between the germline ends. Germline V CDR1 and CDR2: ENHRY, SYGVKD. The length of the CDR3 is 12 residues. CDR3 and TCR beta VDJ profiling relied on genomic DNA as the template. One entry per CDR3 protein, called by TCRdb with MiXCR from the reads. The table records about 150,000 distinct CDR3 sequences, about 52% of them present only once.

The receptor comes from a human donor with aplastic anemia. The specimen sequenced was sorted CD4+, CD8+, or CD8+CD57+ T cells (not recorded which) from PBMCs. The chain links TRBV10-3 to TRBJ2-7; possibly TRBD1 or TRBD2 for D (5 bases each). As DNA, the CDR3 is TGTGCCACGGGGACGGGCTCCTACGAGCAGTACTTC. This codes for CATGTGSYEQYF.